One sample yielded the 12 T cell receptor beta chains listed below, sequenced in a study of cytomegalovirus exposure and HLA in healthy donors. PCR employed 60 Vbeta and 13 Jbeta primers. Libraries were prepared by immunoSEQ multiplex PCR; TCRdb keeps only in-frame clonotypes and omits some of them. The data hold about 95,000 clones, with about 73% observed a single time. Specimen: PBMCs. Receptors were obtained from a woman between 45 and 60 years old in good health and CMV-seropositive.

The rearrangement joins TRBV11-3 to TRBJ2-4, with a tentative D call TRBD2 (5 bases). The germline gives CDR1 SGHNT, CDR2 YENEEA. The CDR3 is 19 amino acids. V lost 1 base, J lost 3 bases, and 22 bases lay in between. CDR3 protein: CASSLAGVRVHRGKNIQYF. The CDR3 coding sequence is TGTGCCAGCAGCTTAGCCGGGGTAAGGGTCCACCGGGGCAAAAACATTCAGTACTTC.

This chain joins TRBV6-1 and TRBJ2-7; possible D gene TRBD2, 6 bases. The CDR3 spans 14 residues. Germline values: CDR1 MNHNS, CDR2 SASEGT. Trimming stripped 10 bases from V and 2 bases from J, with 18 bases between. The CDR3: CATFRGSLTYEQYF. The CDR3 nucleotides are TGTGCCACCTTCCGGGGGTCCCTAACCTACGAGCAGTACTTC.

The gene calls are TRBV27 and TRBJ2-5; D possibly corresponds to TRBD2 (6 bases). The germline gives CDR1 MNHEY, CDR2 SMNVEV (reference sequence). CDR3 length: 13 amino acids. Deletions cut 6 bases from V and 7 bases from J, with 15 bases between. The CDR3 loop reads CASSPWGVGTQYF. The CDR3 DNA reads TGTGCCAGCAGCCCCTGGGGGGTAGGGACCCAGTACTTC.

This chain uses TRBV28 with TRBJ2-1, with TRBD2 identical over 8 bases. With 6 bases clipped from V and 5 bases from J, the junction kept 3 bases outside the gene matches. Germline loops: CDR1 MDHEN, CDR2 SYDVKM. This CDR3 comprises 13 residues. The CDR3 region has the DNA TGTGCCAGCAGATTAGCGGGGAACAATGAGCAGTTCTTC. It codes for CASRLAGNNEQFF.

The chain joins TRBV7-3 to TRBJ2-1; D call uncertain. The CDR3 covers 13 residues. V was clipped by 6 bases and J by 5 bases, with 11 bases between them. Germline-derived CDR1 and CDR2 are SGHTA and FQGTGA. This CDR3 is CASSSSTNNEQFF. The CDR3 bases are TGTGCCAGCAGTAGTTCAACCAACAATGAGCAGTTCTTC.

The rearrangement links TRBV29-1 to TRBJ2-3; 14 nucleotides match TRBD2. Germline V CDR1 and CDR2: SQVTM, ANQGSEA. Germline trimming cut 1 base from V and 5 bases from J; bases unmatched to any gene: 5. CDR3 length: 16 residues. Here the CDR3 DNA reads TGCAGCGTTGAAGGGGGACTAGCGGGAGTGATAGATACGCAGTATTTT. Protein: CSVEGGLAGVIDTQYF.

The J gene is TRBJ2-2, the V gene TRBV11-2; perhaps TRBD1 as D (6 bases). V was shortened by 3 bases and J by 7 bases, with 15 bases between the two germline ends. Germline assignment: CDR1 SGHAT and CDR2 FQNNGV. The CDR3 length is 15 residues. CDR3 residues: CASSLIRGRDGELFF. The CDR3 DNA reads TGTGCCAGCAGCTTGATCAGGGGAAGAGACGGGGAGCTGTTTTTT.

The V call is TRBV20-1, the J call TRBJ1-1; D unclear. Trimming stripped 6 bases from V and 8 bases from J, with 10 bases between. Germline V CDR1 and CDR2: DFQATT, SNEGSKA (reference sequence). The CDR3 loop spans 10 amino acids. Here the CDR3 reads CSAIGGEAFF. In DNA, the CDR3 is TGCAGTGCCATCGGCGGAGAAGCTTTCTTT.

The CDR3 coding sequence is TGTGCCAGCAGGGAGACTAGGAGCTACAATGAGCAGTTCTTC. Amino acid sequence: CASRETRSYNEQFF. The chain links TRBV28 to TRBJ2-1, with D perhaps matching TRBD2 (6 bases). The CDR3 length is 14 residues. Germline CDR1 MDHEN, CDR2 SYDVKM. The V and J ends lost 6 bases and 3 bases respectively, with 12 bases between them.

This clone was found a few times. The chain has TRBV19 and TRBJ2-3, with 9 positions matching TRBD1. V shed 3 bases, J shed 6 bases, and the junction held 10 bases outside the gene matches. The germline CDR1 and CDR2 sequences are LNHDA and SQIVND (reference sequence). The CDR3 has 16 residues. The CDR3 sequence: CASSMAGTGTYDTQYF. The CDR3 DNA reads TGTGCCAGTAGTATGGCCGGGACAGGGACGTACGATACGCAGTATTTT.

V usage is TRBV30 and J usage is TRBJ2-1; D not resolved. V was clipped by 0 bases and J by 5 bases, with 8 bases between them. Germline V CDR1 and CDR2: GTSNPN, SVGIG (reference sequence). The CDR3 consists of 13 residues. The CDR3 nucleotides are TGTGCCTGGAGTGTAGACTCAAACAATGAGCAGTTCTTC. This codes for CAWSVDSNNEQFF.

This clone has only a few counts. The chain recombines TRBV6-4 with TRBJ1-2; no reliable D call. Germline V lookup: CDR1 MRHNA, CDR2 SNTAGT. The CDR3 has 13 residues. Trimming took off 0 bases at V and 4 bases at J, with 6 bases between the two ends. As DNA, the CDR3 is TGTGCCAGCAGTGACTCCCCCGGCTATGGCTACACCTTC. Amino acids: CASSDSPGYGYTF.